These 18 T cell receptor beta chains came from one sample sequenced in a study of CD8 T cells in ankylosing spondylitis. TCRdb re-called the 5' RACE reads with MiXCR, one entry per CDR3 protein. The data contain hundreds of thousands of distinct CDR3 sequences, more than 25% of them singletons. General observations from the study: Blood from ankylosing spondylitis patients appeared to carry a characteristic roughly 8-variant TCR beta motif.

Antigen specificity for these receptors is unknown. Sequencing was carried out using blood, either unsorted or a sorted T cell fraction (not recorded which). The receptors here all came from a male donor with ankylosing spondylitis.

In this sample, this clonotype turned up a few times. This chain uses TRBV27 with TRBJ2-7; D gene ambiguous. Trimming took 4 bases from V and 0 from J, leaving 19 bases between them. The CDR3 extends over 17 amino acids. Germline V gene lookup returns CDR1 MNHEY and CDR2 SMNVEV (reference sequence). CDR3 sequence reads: CASSSTLTSDSSYEQYF. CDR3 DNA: TGTGCCAGCAGTTCAACCCTGACGTCTGATAGCTCCTACGAGCAGTACTTC.

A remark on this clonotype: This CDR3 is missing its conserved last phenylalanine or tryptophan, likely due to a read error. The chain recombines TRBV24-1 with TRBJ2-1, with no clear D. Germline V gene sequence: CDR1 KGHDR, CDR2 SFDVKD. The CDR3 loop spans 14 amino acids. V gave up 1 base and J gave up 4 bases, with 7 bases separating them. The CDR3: CATSDLGQYNEQFL. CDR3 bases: TGTGCCACCAGTGATTTAGGCCAGTACAATGAGCAGTTCTTA.

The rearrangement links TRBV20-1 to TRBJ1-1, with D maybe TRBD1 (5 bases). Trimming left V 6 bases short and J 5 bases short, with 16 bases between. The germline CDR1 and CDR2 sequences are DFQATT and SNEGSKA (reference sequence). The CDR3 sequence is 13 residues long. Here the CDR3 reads CSAGDYKGTEAFF. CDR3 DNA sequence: TGCAGTGCAGGGGACTACAAGGGGACTGAAGCTTTCTTT.

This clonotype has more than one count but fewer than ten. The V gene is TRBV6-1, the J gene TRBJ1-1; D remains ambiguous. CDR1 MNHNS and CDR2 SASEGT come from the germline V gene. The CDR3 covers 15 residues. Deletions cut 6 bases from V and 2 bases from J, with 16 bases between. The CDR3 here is CASSRKNSNNTEAFF. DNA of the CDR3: TGTGCCAGCAGCAGAAAAAACAGTAATAACACTGAAGCTTTCTTT.

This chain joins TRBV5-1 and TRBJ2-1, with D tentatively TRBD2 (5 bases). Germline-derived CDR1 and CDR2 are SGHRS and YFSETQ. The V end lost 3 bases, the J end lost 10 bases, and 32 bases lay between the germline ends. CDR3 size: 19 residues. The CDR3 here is CASSSPAVSLGLRDREQFF. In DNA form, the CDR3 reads TGCGCCAGCAGCTCCCCAGCCGTTTCGTTAGGACTCCGGGATAGAGAGCAGTTCTTC.

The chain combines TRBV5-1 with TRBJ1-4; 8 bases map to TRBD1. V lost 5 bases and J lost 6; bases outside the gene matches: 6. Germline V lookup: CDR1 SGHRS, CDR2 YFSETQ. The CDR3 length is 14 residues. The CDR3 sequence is CASRLSGQDEKLFF. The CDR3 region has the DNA TGCGCCAGCAGACTGTCGGGACAGGATGAAAAACTGTTTTTT.

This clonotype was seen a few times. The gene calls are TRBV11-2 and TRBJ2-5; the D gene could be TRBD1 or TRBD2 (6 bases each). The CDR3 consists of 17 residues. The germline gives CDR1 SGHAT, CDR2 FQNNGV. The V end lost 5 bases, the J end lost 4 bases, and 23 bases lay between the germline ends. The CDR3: CASSHDVGGWTGETQYF. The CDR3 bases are TGTGCCAGCAGCCATGATGTGGGGGGCTGGACGGGAGAGACCCAGTACTTC.

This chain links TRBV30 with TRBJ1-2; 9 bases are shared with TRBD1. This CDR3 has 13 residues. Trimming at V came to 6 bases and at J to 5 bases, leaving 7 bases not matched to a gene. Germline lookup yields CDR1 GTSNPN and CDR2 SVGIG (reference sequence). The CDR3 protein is CACLTGGMYGYTF. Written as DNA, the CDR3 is TGTGCCTGTCTCACAGGGGGCATGTATGGCTACACCTTC.

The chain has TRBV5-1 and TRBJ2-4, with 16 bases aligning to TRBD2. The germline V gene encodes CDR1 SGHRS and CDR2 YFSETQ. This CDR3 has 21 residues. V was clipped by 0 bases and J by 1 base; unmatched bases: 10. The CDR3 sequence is CASSLAGTSGRAFAAKNIQYF. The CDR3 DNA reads TGCGCCAGCAGCTTGGCGGGGACTAGCGGGAGGGCGTTTGCGGCCAAAAACATTCAGTACTTC. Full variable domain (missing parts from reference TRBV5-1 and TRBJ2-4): KAGVTQTPRYLIKTRGQQVTLSCSPISGHRSVSWYQQTPGQGLQFLFEYFSETQRNKGNFPGRFSGRQFSNSRSEMNVSTLELGDSALYLCASSLAGTSGRAFAAKNIQYFGAGTRLSVL.

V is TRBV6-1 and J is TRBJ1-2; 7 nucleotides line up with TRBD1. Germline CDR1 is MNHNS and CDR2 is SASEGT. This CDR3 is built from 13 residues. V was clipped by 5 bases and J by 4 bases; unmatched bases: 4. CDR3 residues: CASSRQGPYGYTF. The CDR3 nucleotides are TGTGCCAGCAGTCGACAGGGACCCTATGGCTACACCTTC.

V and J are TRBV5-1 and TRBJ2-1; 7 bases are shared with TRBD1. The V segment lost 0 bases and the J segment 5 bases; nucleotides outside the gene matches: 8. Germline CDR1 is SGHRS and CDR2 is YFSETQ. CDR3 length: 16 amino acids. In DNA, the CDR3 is TGCGCCAGCAGCTTGGGCGGCACAGGGGTCCACAATGAGCAGTTCTTC. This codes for CASSLGGTGVHNEQFF.

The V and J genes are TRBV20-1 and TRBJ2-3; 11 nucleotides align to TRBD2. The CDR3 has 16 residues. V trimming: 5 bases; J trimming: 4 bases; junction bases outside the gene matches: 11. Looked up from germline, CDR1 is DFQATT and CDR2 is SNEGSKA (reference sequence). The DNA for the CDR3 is TGCAGTGCTCGACCACTAGCGGGAGTGATCTCAGATACGCAGTATTTT. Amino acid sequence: CSARPLAGVISDTQYF.

The CDR3 protein is CASSQDRDRADTEAFF. CDR3 sequence (DNA): TGTGCCAGCAGTCAAGACCGGGACAGGGCCGACACTGAAGCTTTCTTT. This sequence joins TRBV6-1 and TRBJ1-1, with TRBD1 matching 9 bases. Per the germline V gene, CDR1 is MNHNS and CDR2 is SASEGT. The V segment lost 5 bases and the J segment 3 bases; nucleotides outside the gene matches: 10. The CDR3 loop spans 16 amino acids.

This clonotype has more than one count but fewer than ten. CDR3 nucleotides: TGTGCCACCAGTGATAATCTGGGACAGGGGTGGACAGATACGCAGTATTTT. It specifies CATSDNLGQGWTDTQYF. The rearrangement uses TRBV24-1 and TRBJ2-3; 10 positions agree with TRBD1. V shed 3 bases, J shed 3 bases, and the junction held 8 bases outside the gene matches. CDR3 size: 17 residues. Germline CDR1 KGHDR, CDR2 SFDVKD.

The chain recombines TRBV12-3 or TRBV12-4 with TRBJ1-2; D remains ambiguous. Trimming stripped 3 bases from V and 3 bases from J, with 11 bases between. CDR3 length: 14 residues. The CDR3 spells CASSFRLGDYGYTF. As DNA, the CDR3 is TGTGCCAGCAGTTTCAGATTGGGTGACTATGGCTACACCTTC.

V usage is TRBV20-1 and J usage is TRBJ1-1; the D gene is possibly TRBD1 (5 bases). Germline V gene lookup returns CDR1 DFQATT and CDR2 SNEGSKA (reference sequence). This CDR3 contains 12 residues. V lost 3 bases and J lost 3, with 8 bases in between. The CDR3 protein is CSASGGHTEAFF. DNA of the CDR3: TGCAGTGCTAGTGGGGGTCACACTGAAGCTTTCTTT.

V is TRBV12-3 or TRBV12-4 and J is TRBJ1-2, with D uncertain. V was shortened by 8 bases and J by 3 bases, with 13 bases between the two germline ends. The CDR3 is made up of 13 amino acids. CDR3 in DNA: TGTGCCAGCGGCTCCGGCGGCGACTATGGCTACACCTTC. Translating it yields CASGSGGDYGYTF.

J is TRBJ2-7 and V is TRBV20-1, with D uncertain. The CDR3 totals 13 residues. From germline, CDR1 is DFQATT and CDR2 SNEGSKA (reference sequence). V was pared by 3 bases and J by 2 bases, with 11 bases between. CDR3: CSASLAGTYEQYV. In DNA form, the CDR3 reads TGCAGTGCTAGTCTGGCAGGCACCTACGAGCAGTACGTC.